A selection of T cell receptor beta chains follows, all from one sample in a study of cytomegalovirus exposure and HLA in healthy donors. Libraries were prepared by immunoSEQ multiplex PCR; TCRdb keeps only in-frame clonotypes and omits some of them. The table lists 65,000 to 95,000 clones. Sequencing was done on a sample of PBMCs. The receptors originated from a woman aged 55-70 years in good health and CMV-seronegative. The CDR3 runs from the conserved cysteine through the conserved F or W. D genes are given only for firm matches.

J	V	D	CDR3	DNA
TRBJ2-7	TRBV4-1	TRBD2	CASSANLQGEAGGGQYF	TGCGCCAGCAGCGCCAACCTACAGGGAGAGGCGGGAGGGGGGCAGTACTTC
TRBJ2-7	TRBV5-1	TRBD2	CASSLVRAGVWGEQYF	TGCGCCAGCAGCTTGGTTCGAGCGGGAGTGTGGGGCGAGCAGTACTTC
TRBJ2-7	TRBV13	TRBD1	CASSPPRGLSSYEQYF	TGTGCCAGCAGCCCACCAAGGGGGCTTAGCTCCTACGAGCAGTACTTC
TRBJ2-7	TRBV18	TRBD2	CASSLAGTSGYEQYF	TGTGCCAGCTCACTTGCCGGGACTAGCGGCTACGAGCAGTACTTC
TRBJ2-2	TRBV5-6	-	CASSLGVNTGELFF	TGTGCCAGCAGCTTGGGTGTAAACACCGGGGAGCTGTTTTTT
TRBJ2-7	TRBV2	-	CASSYQAGVPYEQYF	TGTGCCAGCAGTTATCAAGCGGGTGTCCCCTACGAGCAGTACTTC
TRBJ1-2	TRBV6-1	TRBD1	CASTNRGETYGYTF	TGTGCCAGCACCAACAGGGGAGAGACCTATGGCTACACCTTC
TRBJ2-3	TRBV28	TRBD1	CASSTPDRVTDTQYF	TGTGCCAGCAGTACTCCGGACAGGGTGACAGATACGCAGTATTTT
TRBJ2-3	TRBV28	-	CASSLSQGGVDTQYF	TGTGCCAGCAGTTTATCACAGGGGGGGGTAGATACGCAGTATTTT
TRBJ2-3	TRBV5-1	TRBD2	CASKVAGDSFGTDTQYF	TGCGCCAGCAAGGTAGCGGGGGATTCATTTGGCACAGATACGCAGTATTTT
TRBJ2-2	TRBV11-1	TRBD1	CASSRRDRTTGELFF	TGTGCCAGCAGCCGTCGGGACAGAACAACCGGGGAGCTGTTTTTT
TRBJ2-3	TRBV15	-	CATSRDRGASTDTQYF	TGTGCCACCAGCAGAGATCGAGGCGCCAGCACAGATACGCAGTATTTT